Listed below are T cell receptor beta chains from one sample, sequenced in a study of Tregs in tolerant kidney transplant recipients. Profiling relied on immunoSEQ multiplex PCR, and the TCRdb table lists in-frame clones only, not all of them. The repertoire consists of under 90,000 clones, with 90% to 95% occurring once and the leading ten covering roughly 1.4%. Sequences were derived from CD4+ T cells from blood (PBMCs), sampled 24 months after the transplant. Receptor source: a human patient who received a combined kidney and bone marrow transplant. Some T cells may be the graft donor's. CDR3s include the opening cysteine and the closing phenylalanine or tryptophan. Each record gives: CDR3 DNA, CDR3 protein, J gene, clone size, D gene, V gene. D genes are given only for firm matches. Some rows have no size entry. The others give once, few or many, or a class for an expanded clone.

CDR3 DNA: TGTGCCAGCAGTGCCCCCCGGTCGGGATCCTACGAGCAGTACTTC
CDR3 protein: CASSAPRSGSYEQYF
J gene: TRBJ2-7
clone size: NA
D gene: NA
V gene: TRBV28

CDR3 DNA: TGTGCCAGCAGCCGACAAGATACGCAGTATTTT
CDR3 protein: CASSRQDTQYF
J gene: TRBJ2-3
clone size: once
D gene: NA
V gene: TRBV5-4

CDR3 DNA: TGCGCCAGCAGCCCGCAGTCGACAGGGATCCGCAATGAGCAGTTCTTC
CDR3 protein: CASSPQSTGIRNEQFF
J gene: TRBJ2-1
clone size: NA
D gene: TRBD1
V gene: TRBV7-2

CDR3 DNA: TGTGCCAGCAGCGATAGACTAGTTGACGGGGAGCTGTTTTTT
CDR3 protein: CASSDRLVDGELFF
J gene: TRBJ2-2
clone size: NA
D gene: NA
V gene: TRBV25-1

CDR3 DNA: TGTGCCAGCAGACAAGCTTTCGAGCGGGGTCAGACCCAGTACTTC
CDR3 protein: CASRQAFERGQTQYF
J gene: TRBJ2-5
clone size: NA
D gene: TRBD2
V gene: TRBV7-3

CDR3 DNA: TGTGCCATCCGTTCTGGCGAAGGGGAAGAGACCCAGTACTTC
CDR3 protein: CAIRSGEGEETQYF
J gene: TRBJ2-5
clone size: NA
D gene: NA
V gene: TRBV10-3

CDR3 DNA: TGTGCCAGCAGCTCCGGGACAGGGGCTGACATTCAGTACTTC
CDR3 protein: CASSSGTGADIQYF
J gene: TRBJ2-4
clone size: NA
D gene: TRBD1
V gene: TRBV5-4

CDR3 DNA: TGTGCCAGCAGCTTAGCGCTAAGCGGGGGGGCCCTTCATACGCAGTATTTT
CDR3 protein: CASSLALSGGALHTQYF
J gene: TRBJ2-3
clone size: NA
D gene: TRBD2
V gene: TRBV7-2

CDR3 DNA: TGCGCCAGCAGCATCTCTCTATCGGGGAACTACGAGCAGTACTTC
CDR3 protein: CASSISLSGNYEQYF
J gene: TRBJ2-7
clone size: NA
D gene: NA
V gene: TRBV5-1

CDR3 DNA: TGTGCCATCCGAGGGACTAGCGGGAGCCCAGATACGCGGTATTTT
CDR3 protein: CAIRGTSGSPDTRYF
J gene: TRBJ2-3
clone size: NA
D gene: TRBD2
V gene: TRBV10-3

CDR3 DNA: TGTGCCATCAGTGAGTCTTCAGGGATGGTCCTGTTCTTC
CDR3 protein: CAISESSGMVLFF
J gene: TRBJ2-1
clone size: NA
D gene: NA
V gene: TRBV10-3

CDR3 DNA: TGTGCCAGCAGCTCCGGTGCGTCGGGGTATGGGGCCAACGTCCTGACTTTC
CDR3 protein: CASSSGASGYGANVLTF
J gene: TRBJ2-6
clone size: NA
D gene: NA
V gene: TRBV7-9

CDR3 DNA: TGTGCCTGGAGTGTAACCAGCTACAATGAGCAGTTCTTC
CDR3 protein: CAWSVTSYNEQFF
J gene: TRBJ2-1
clone size: NA
D gene: NA
V gene: TRBV30

CDR3 DNA: TGTGCTAGTGGCGACCGGGACAGGGGAGTGTGG
CDR3 protein: CASGDRDRGVW
J gene: TRBJ1-6
clone size: NA
D gene: TRBD1
V gene: TRBV12-5

CDR3 DNA: TGTGCCAGCAGCCGAAGGACAGGGAGGTATGGCTACACCTTC
CDR3 protein: CASSRRTGRYGYTF
J gene: TRBJ1-2
clone size: NA
D gene: TRBD1
V gene: TRBV28

CDR3 DNA: TGTGCCATCAGTGAGTATCCCGGAGTGGGGAGTGAAGCTTTCTTT
CDR3 protein: CAISEYPGVGSEAFF
J gene: TRBJ1-1
clone size: NA
D gene: NA
V gene: TRBV10-3

CDR3 DNA: TGCGCCAGCAGCCAAGATTCTGGTCTGAGGTCCCTAGCGGGATACAACAATGAGCAGTTCTTC
CDR3 protein: CASSQDSGLRSLAGYNNEQFF
J gene: TRBJ2-1
clone size: NA
D gene: TRBD2
V gene: TRBV4-3

CDR3 DNA: TGTGCCAGCAGCCAAGGTCCCGGTAGCGGGGGCACAGATACGCAGTATTTT
CDR3 protein: CASSQGPGSGGTDTQYF
J gene: TRBJ2-3
clone size: NA
D gene: TRBD2
V gene: TRBV4-2

CDR3 DNA: TGTGCCAGCAGTCAAAATCAGGTCAGGCCTCCTGAAGCTTTCTTT
CDR3 protein: CASSQNQVRPPEAFF
J gene: TRBJ1-1
clone size: NA
D gene: NA
V gene: TRBV6-8

CDR3 DNA: TGTGCCAGCAGCCCTACAGTGCCCTCCTACGAGCAGTACTTC
CDR3 protein: CASSPTVPSYEQYF
J gene: TRBJ2-7
clone size: few
D gene: NA
V gene: TRBV5-6

CDR3 DNA: TGCGCCAGCAGCTTGGGGACAGGCTCGAACACCGGGGAGCTGTTTTTT
CDR3 protein: CASSLGTGSNTGELFF
J gene: TRBJ2-2
clone size: NA
D gene: TRBD1
V gene: TRBV5-1

CDR3 DNA: TGTGCCAGCAGCCGGGACAGGGAAGGGAACGAGCAGTACTTC
CDR3 protein: CASSRDREGNEQYF
J gene: TRBJ2-7
clone size: NA
D gene: TRBD1
V gene: TRBV7-3

CDR3 DNA: TGTGCCAGCAGCTTGGTTCACCTGCAGGGACTAAACACCGGGGAGCTGTTTTTT
CDR3 protein: CASSLVHLQGLNTGELFF
J gene: TRBJ2-2
clone size: NA
D gene: TRBD2
V gene: TRBV7-9

CDR3 DNA: TGTGCCATCAGTGAAACTGGGACAGCCTACACCGAGCAGTTCTTC
CDR3 protein: CAISETGTAYTEQFF
J gene: TRBJ2-1
clone size: NA
D gene: TRBD1
V gene: TRBV10-3

CDR3 DNA: TGTGCCAGCAGCCGGGCCTACGAGCAGTACTTC
CDR3 protein: CASSRAYEQYF
J gene: TRBJ2-7
clone size: once
D gene: NA
V gene: TRBV5-4

CDR3 DNA: TGTGCCAGCACAGGGATTCCAGATCGCTACACCTTC
CDR3 protein: CASTGIPDRYTF
J gene: TRBJ1-2
clone size: NA
D gene: NA
V gene: TRBV7-9

CDR3 DNA: TGCAGCGCCCATGACAGGGAGACCACTGAAGCTTTCTTT
CDR3 protein: CSAHDRETTEAFF
J gene: TRBJ1-1
clone size: NA
D gene: TRBD1
V gene: TRBV29-1

CDR3 DNA: TGTGCCAGCAGCGTACTACTAGCGGGAGGAACCGGGGAGCTGTTTTTT
CDR3 protein: CASSVLLAGGTGELFF
J gene: TRBJ2-2
clone size: NA
D gene: TRBD2
V gene: TRBV13

CDR3 DNA: TGTGCCAGTAGTAGGGACAGGGGGCGAGGGGAGCTGTTTTTT
CDR3 protein: CASSRDRGRGELFF
J gene: TRBJ2-2
clone size: NA
D gene: TRBD1
V gene: TRBV19

CDR3 DNA: TGTGCCAGCAGTGAATATCTGGGGGGTCTAACCCTTCGTGGCTACACCTTC
CDR3 protein: CASSEYLGGLTLRGYTF
J gene: TRBJ1-2
clone size: NA
D gene: NA
V gene: TRBV6-1

CDR3 DNA: TGCGCCAGCAGCTTGACAGGGGCTCTGAACACTGAAGCTTTCTTT
CDR3 protein: CASSLTGALNTEAFF
J gene: TRBJ1-1
clone size: NA
D gene: TRBD1
V gene: TRBV5-1

CDR3 DNA: TGTGCCAGCAGCTTAGTTGGGCCCTTGGGCCGAGAGACCCAGTACTTC
CDR3 protein: CASSLVGPLGRETQYF
J gene: TRBJ2-5
clone size: NA
D gene: NA
V gene: TRBV7-9

CDR3 DNA: TGTGCCAGCAGCTGGGCTGCAACTAATGAAAAACTGTTTTTT
CDR3 protein: CASSWAATNEKLFF
J gene: TRBJ1-4
clone size: NA
D gene: NA
V gene: TRBV5-4

CDR3 DNA: TGTGCCAGCAGCACGACTAGCGGGAGTCGGGATGAGCAGTTCTTC
CDR3 protein: CASSTTSGSRDEQFF
J gene: TRBJ2-1
clone size: NA
D gene: TRBD2
V gene: TRBV7-8

CDR3 DNA: TGTGCCAGCAGCCAAGATCAGCGGGAAGACTACGAGCAGTACTTC
CDR3 protein: CASSQDQREDYEQYF
J gene: TRBJ2-7
clone size: NA
D gene: TRBD2
V gene: TRBV4-2

CDR3 DNA: TGTGCCAGCAGCTTCTTCCGGGACAGCAAGACCTACGAGCAGTACTTC
CDR3 protein: CASSFFRDSKTYEQYF
J gene: TRBJ2-7
clone size: once
D gene: TRBD1
V gene: TRBV7-9

CDR3 DNA: TGTGCCAGCAGCTTTGATCGGGGCGAGCAGTACTTC
CDR3 protein: CASSFDRGEQYF
J gene: TRBJ2-7
clone size: NA
D gene: NA
V gene: TRBV13

CDR3 DNA: TGTGCCAGCAGCCAACCCTTAGGCTGGGACAGGGGGGGCGGAAACACCATATATTTT
CDR3 protein: CASSQPLGWDRGGGNTIYF
J gene: TRBJ1-3
clone size: NA
D gene: TRBD1
V gene: TRBV16

CDR3 DNA: TGTGCCAGCCCTCCGGGACAGAGGTTGGGTACTGGGGCCAACGTCCTGACTTTC
CDR3 protein: CASPPGQRLGTGANVLTF
J gene: TRBJ2-6
clone size: once
D gene: TRBD1
V gene: TRBV9

CDR3 DNA: TGTGCCAGTAGTATCACAGCTAGCAATCAGCCCCAGCATTTT
CDR3 protein: CASSITASNQPQHF
J gene: TRBJ1-5
clone size: once
D gene: NA
V gene: TRBV19

CDR3 DNA: TGTGCCAGCAGCGCCCCCGGACAGATCTATGGCTACACCTTC
CDR3 protein: CASSAPGQIYGYTF
J gene: TRBJ1-2
clone size: NA
D gene: NA
V gene: TRBV7-2

CDR3 DNA: TGTGCCAGCAGTTATCAGCGGGACTCCTACTCCTACGAGCAGTACTTC
CDR3 protein: CASSYQRDSYSYEQYF
J gene: TRBJ2-7
clone size: NA
D gene: TRBD2
V gene: TRBV6-6

CDR3 DNA: TGTGCCAGCAGTTCCAGTTTAGCGGGGGGCTGGGGAAATGAGCAGTTCTTC
CDR3 protein: CASSSSLAGGWGNEQFF
J gene: TRBJ2-1
clone size: NA
D gene: TRBD2
V gene: TRBV28

CDR3 DNA: TGTGCCAGCAGCCGACGTGGACAGGGGGCTTCAGAGACCCAGTACTTC
CDR3 protein: CASSRRGQGASETQYF
J gene: TRBJ2-5
clone size: NA
D gene: TRBD1
V gene: TRBV7-8

CDR3 DNA: TGTGCCAGCAGTTTTGGGCAGGGTGATTCACCCCTCCACTTT
CDR3 protein: CASSFGQGDSPLHF
J gene: TRBJ1-6
clone size: NA
D gene: NA
V gene: TRBV28

CDR3 DNA: TGTGCCAGCAGTTCACCGGAGGGCCGGGGCTACACCTTC
CDR3 protein: CASSSPEGRGYTF
J gene: TRBJ1-2
clone size: once
D gene: NA
V gene: TRBV28

CDR3 DNA: TGTGCCAGCTCACCAACCGGGACAGGGGGCGCCCGGAGTATCTATGGCTACACCTTC
CDR3 protein: CASSPTGTGGARSIYGYTF
J gene: TRBJ1-2
clone size: NA
D gene: TRBD1
V gene: TRBV18

CDR3 DNA: TGTGCCAGCAGCTTGGCTCGCGGACAAGAGACCCAGTACTTC
CDR3 protein: CASSLARGQETQYF
J gene: TRBJ2-5
clone size: NA
D gene: NA
V gene: TRBV5-4

CDR3 DNA: TGTGCCAGTAGTATATTTAGGAACACTGAAGCTTTCTTT
CDR3 protein: CASSIFRNTEAFF
J gene: TRBJ1-1
clone size: NA
D gene: NA
V gene: TRBV19

CDR3 DNA: TGTGCCAGCGGTGGGGAGCCTGGGGCCAACGTCCTGACTTTC
CDR3 protein: CASGGEPGANVLTF
J gene: TRBJ2-6
clone size: once
D gene: NA
V gene: TRBV18

CDR3 DNA: TGCAGCGTTGAAGTCGAGGTAGACAGTTTGACAGATACGCAGTATTTT
CDR3 protein: CSVEVEVDSLTDTQYF
J gene: TRBJ2-3
clone size: NA
D gene: NA
V gene: TRBV29-1

CDR3 DNA: TGTGCCAGCAGCCCACTAGCGGGGGGCCCAAATGAGCAGTTCTTC
CDR3 protein: CASSPLAGGPNEQFF
J gene: TRBJ2-1
clone size: NA
D gene: TRBD2
V gene: TRBV2